This T cell receptor (beta chain) was profiled in a study of long-term antiretroviral therapy in people with HIV (dated by TCRdb to the early 2020s). Broadly, across the study: The earliest samples were collected approximately a decade before the 2015 WHO recommendation for immediate ART, a period when ART was typically delayed until CD4 counts fell. This retrospective serial study examined whether starting ART and sustained HIV suppression were associated with changes in the composition and diversity of the TRB repertoire in peripheral blood. A total of about 200 cryopreserved PBMC samples were contributed to the cohort by 30 adults with confirmed HIV infection, with samples collected serially over a mean of about 6 years (range 1-12). Of the 30 or so participants with HIV, more than 10 were female. No cross-contamination during QIAcube processing turned up in test extractions that ran a monoclonal T-cell line alongside 25 to 35 polyclonal samples.

A remark on this clone: Its antigen remains undetermined. No quality values exist for individual bases; no much larger clone is one base distant.

Participants were included only if at least one PBMC sample before ART initiation and at least two post-ART samples were available. All participants with HIV were treated in the United States of America. Before DNA extraction, cryopreserved samples of about 0.9-11 million PBMC were thawed and then washed. At the time of the earliest PBMC sample, participants with HIV were aged between about 23 and 54 years. PBMC samples from each participant spanned 1-4 timepoints before ART initiation and 2-8 timepoints after ART initiation, with a median of 7 samples. For every participant, serial HIV viral load, CD4+ T-cell count, ART history and demographic data were obtained. Using a Qiagen kit on a QIAcube, genomic DNA was extracted from unsorted PBMC, with samples processed in batches of 12. What the authors observed across the whole study: The samples were dated from the mid-2000s to the late 2010s, and the ART regimens that were used may be less effective than current ART regimens. Limited PBMC availability meant only the TCR beta chain was sequenced, without alpha chain pairing. Because pre-ART samples had limited cell numbers, unsorted PBMC were profiled rather than sorted CD4+ and CD8+ T cells. ART initiation was associated with a significant increase in TRB diversity, but diversity stayed significantly below transplant donor controls even after long-term ART. Narrower CDR3 length ranges were observed in HIV repertoires than in controls, and an antigen-experienced repertoire with only a slight naive shift after ART was suggested by the network structure. Inferences about post-ART repertoire changes are limited because no data were available on ART adherence, viral resistance or therapy changes. Expanded TRB clones identified before ART initiation dominated the repertoire at all time points, although this dominance fluctuated and declined in many PLHIV after ART.

The immunoSEQ hsTCRB v3.0 assay was used at survey level resolution to sequence the TRB variable region. A depth of roughly 35,000-55,000 T-cell genomes per sample was targeted for TRB sequencing. Pooled TRB libraries were sequenced on an Illumina MiSeq with a v3 150-cycle kit. Processing in the source paper ran as follows. Repertoire analysis was performed in R inside a reproducible Nextflow workflow that covered QC, data transformation and analysis. Custom analyses were implemented in LymphoSeq2, an R package for AIRR-Seq data exploration. After excluding a few samples that yielded fewer than 5000 total TRB sequences, approximately 170 HIV repertoires remained for analysis. Of the 188 retained HIV repertoires, about 59 were collected before and approximately 130 after ART initiation. Repertoires were downsampled to 5000 TRB nucleotide sequences, and summary statistics were averaged over 100 downsampling iterations. The analysis kept only TRB sequences whose CDR3 regions were at least seven amino acids long. Diversity was assessed using a clonality score derived from Shannon entropy and using the Gini coefficient. Repertoire networks linked the top 5000 CDR3 amino acid sequences whenever two sequences differed by an edit distance of one. GLIPH2 predicted antigen specificity groups and MHC restriction for TRB CDR3 amino acid sequences. To flag known CMV, EBV, HIV or tissue antigen associations, CDR3 amino acid sequences were matched against VDJdb and McPAS-TCR. Pre-ART, post-ART and control groups were compared with Wilcoxon signed-rank tests and Holm-Bonferroni correction. TCRdb obtained this table from immuneACCESS and retained in-frame rearrangements with V and J assigned. These tables miss some clones; where compared with another copy, unresolved V genes account for less than half of the shortfall, and the remainder is unexplained. V and J calls and clone size are those listed in that table; D and trimming were worked out from the DNA. This sample has around 20,000 clones in its table, and just under 85% of those were observed once. In total, the top ten clones hold under 4.5% of the sample.

The receptor comes from a man aged 18 to 35 with HIV. The sequencing here drew on unsorted PBMCs, taken roughly 4 years after starting antiretroviral therapy.

The CDR3 reads as follows: CATSFSPVVSHYANNEQFF. Read as DNA, the sequence is TGTGCCACCTCTTTTTCACCGGTAGTCTCCCACTACGCTAATAATGAGCAGTTCTTC. The chain was built from TRBV27 and TRBJ2-1; the D gene assignment is ambiguous. The germline V gene (reference sequence) gives CDR1 as MNHEY and CDR2 as SMNVEV. The CDR3 measures 19 amino acids from cysteine to phenylalanine. Of the read, only the CDR3 DNA is kept; its 57 bases are in frame from base 1. Cut back by 10 bases and 7 bases, the V and J ends lie 35 bases apart.